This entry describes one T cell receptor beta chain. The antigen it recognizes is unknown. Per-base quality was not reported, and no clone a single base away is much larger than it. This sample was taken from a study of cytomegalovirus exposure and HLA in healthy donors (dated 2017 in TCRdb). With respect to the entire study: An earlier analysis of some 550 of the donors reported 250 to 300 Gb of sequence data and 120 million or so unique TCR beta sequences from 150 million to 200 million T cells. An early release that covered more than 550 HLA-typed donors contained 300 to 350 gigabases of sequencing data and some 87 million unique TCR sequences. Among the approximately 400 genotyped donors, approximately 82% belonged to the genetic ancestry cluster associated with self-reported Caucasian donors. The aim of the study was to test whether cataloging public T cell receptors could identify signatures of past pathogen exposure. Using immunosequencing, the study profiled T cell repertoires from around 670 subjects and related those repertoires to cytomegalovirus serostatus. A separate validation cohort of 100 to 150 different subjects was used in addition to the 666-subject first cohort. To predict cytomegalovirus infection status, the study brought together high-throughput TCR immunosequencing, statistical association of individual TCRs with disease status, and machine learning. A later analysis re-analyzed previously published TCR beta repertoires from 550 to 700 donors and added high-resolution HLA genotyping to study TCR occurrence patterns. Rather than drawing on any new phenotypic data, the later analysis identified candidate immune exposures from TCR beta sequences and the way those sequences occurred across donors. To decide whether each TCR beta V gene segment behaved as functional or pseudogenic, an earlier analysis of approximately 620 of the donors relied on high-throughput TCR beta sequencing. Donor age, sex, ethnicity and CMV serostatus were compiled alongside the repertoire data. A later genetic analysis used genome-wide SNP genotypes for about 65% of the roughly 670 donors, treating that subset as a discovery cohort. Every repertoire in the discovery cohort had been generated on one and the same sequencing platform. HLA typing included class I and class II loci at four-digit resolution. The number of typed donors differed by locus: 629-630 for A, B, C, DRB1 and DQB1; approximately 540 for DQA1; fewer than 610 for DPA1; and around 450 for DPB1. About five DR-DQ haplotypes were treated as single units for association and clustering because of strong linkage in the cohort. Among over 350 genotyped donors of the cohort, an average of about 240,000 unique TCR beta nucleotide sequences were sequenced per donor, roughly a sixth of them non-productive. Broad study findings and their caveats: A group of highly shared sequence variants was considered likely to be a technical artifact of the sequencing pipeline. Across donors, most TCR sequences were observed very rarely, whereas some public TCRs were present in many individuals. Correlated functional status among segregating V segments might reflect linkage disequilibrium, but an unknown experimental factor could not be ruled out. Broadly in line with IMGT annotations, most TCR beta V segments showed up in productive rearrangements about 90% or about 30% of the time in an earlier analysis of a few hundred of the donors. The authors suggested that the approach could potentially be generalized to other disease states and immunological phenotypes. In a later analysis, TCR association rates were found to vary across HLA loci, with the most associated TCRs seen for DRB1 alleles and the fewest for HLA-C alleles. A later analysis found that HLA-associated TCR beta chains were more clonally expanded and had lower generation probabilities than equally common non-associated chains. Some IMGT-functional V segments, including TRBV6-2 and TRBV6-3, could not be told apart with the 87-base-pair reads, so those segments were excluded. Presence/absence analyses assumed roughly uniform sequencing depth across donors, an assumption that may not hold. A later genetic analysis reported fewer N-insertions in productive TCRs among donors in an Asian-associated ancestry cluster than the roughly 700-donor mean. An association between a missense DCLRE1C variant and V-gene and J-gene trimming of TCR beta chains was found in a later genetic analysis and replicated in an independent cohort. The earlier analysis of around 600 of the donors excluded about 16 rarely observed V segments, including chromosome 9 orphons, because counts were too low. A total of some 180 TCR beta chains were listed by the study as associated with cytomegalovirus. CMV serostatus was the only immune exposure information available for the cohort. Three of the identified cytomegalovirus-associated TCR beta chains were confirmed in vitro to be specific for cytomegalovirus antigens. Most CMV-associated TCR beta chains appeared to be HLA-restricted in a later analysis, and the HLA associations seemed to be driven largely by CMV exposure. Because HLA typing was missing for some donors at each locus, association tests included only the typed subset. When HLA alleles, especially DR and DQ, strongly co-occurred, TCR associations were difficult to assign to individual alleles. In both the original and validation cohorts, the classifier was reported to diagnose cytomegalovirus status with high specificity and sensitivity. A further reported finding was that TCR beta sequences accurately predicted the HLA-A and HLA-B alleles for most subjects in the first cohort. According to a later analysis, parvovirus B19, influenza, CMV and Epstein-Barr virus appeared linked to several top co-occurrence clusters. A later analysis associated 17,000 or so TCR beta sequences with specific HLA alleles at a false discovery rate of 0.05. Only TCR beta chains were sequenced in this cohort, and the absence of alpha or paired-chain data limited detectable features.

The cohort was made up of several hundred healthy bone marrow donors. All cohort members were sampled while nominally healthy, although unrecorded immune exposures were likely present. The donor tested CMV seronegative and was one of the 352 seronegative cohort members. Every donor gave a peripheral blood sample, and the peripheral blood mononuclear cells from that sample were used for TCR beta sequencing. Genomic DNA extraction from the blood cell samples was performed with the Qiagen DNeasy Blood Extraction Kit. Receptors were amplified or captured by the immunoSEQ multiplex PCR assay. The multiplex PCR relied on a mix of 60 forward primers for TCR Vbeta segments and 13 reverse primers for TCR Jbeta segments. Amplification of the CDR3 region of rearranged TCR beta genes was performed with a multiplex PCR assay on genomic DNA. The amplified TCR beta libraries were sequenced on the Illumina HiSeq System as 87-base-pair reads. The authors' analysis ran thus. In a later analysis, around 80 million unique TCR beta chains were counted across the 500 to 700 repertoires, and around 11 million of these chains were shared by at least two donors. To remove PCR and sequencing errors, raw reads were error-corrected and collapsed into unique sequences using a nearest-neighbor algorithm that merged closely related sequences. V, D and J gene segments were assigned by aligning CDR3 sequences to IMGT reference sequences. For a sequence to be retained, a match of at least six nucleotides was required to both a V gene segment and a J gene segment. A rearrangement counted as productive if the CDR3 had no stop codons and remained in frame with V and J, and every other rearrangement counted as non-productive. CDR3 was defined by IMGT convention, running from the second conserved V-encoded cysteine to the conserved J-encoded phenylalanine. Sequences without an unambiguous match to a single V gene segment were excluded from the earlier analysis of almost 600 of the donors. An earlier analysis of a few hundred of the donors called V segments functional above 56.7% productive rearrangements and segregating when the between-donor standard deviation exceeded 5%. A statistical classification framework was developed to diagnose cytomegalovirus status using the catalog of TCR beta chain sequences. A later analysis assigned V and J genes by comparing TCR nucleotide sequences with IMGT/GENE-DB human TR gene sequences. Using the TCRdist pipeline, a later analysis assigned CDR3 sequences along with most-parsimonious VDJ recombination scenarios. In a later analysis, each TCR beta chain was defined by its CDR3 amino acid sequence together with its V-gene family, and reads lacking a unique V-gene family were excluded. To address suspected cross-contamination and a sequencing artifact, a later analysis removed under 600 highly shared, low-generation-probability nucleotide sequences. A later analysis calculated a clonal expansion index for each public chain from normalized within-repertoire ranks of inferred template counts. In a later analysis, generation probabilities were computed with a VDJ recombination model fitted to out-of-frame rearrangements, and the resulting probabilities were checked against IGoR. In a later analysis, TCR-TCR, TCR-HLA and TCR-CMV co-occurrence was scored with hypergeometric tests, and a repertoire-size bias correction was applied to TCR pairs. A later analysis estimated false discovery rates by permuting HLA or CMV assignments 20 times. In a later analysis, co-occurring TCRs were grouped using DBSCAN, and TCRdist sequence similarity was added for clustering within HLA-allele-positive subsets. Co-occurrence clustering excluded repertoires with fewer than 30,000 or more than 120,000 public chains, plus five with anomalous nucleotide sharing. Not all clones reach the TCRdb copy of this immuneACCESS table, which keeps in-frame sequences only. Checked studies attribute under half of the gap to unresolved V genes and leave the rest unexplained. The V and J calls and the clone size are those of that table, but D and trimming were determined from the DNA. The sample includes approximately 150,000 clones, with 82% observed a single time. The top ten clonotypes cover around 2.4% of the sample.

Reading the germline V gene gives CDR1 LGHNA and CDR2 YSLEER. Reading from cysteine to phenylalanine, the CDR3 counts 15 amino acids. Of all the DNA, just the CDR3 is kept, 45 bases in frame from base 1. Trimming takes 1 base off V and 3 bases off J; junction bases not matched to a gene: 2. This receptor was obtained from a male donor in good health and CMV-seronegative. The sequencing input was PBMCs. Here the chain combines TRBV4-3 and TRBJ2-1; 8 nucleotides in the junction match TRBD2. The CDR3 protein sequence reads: CASSQVLAGYNEQFF. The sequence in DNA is TGCGCCAGCAGCCAAGTCCTAGCGGGCTACAATGAGCAGTTCTTC.